This T cell receptor beta chain appears in the sequencing data of a study of blood T cell repertoires in COVID-19. Germline V gives CDR1 SQVTM, CDR2 ANQGSEA. V lost 2 bases, J lost 8 bases, and 1 base stayed unmatched. This CDR3 has 11 residues. Data came from immunoSEQ multiplex PCR; TCRdb stores just in-frame clones and leaves some out. The sample lists about 120,000 clones; over 75% were seen once. The V and J genes are TRBV29-1 and TRBJ1-2, with 8 bases aligning to TRBD1. This sequence originates from a man aged 55 to 69 with active or convalescent COVID-19. Sequenced: peripheral blood. In DNA, the CDR3 is TGCAGCGTTGAAACAGGGGGAGGCTACACCTTC. Translating it yields CSVETGGGYTF.